These T cell receptor beta chains were read from a single sample in a study of neurological immune-mediated disorders. MiXCR, run by TCRdb on the 5' RACE reads, gives a single entry per CDR3 protein. This sample has around 60,000 distinct CDR3 sequences, with more than 3% found just once. Material: PBMCs. The receptors originated from a woman aged 60-75 years with multiple sclerosis. Each CDR3 is given with its conserved first and last residue. The order of the fields is clone size, V gene, D gene, J gene, CDR3 DNA, CDR3 protein. D genes are given only for firm matches. Clone size is not always given. Where it is, it says once, few, many or a class for expanded clones.

few	TRBV25-1	-	TRBJ1-2	TGTGCCAGCAGTGAATTAGGCTATGGCTACACCTTC	CASSELGYGYTF
many	TRBV7-2	-	TRBJ2-4	TGTGCCAGCAGCCCAGCGTCATGGGACATTCAGTACTTC	CASSPASWDIQYF
many	TRBV12-3/TRBV12-4	-	TRBJ1-6	TGTGCCAGCAGTTTCGGGCAGAATAATTCACCCCTCCACTTT	CASSFGQNNSPLHF
many	TRBV5-1	TRBD1	TRBJ2-5	TGCGCCAGCAGCACCGGGACAGGACGAATGGAGACCCAGTACTTC	CASSTGTGRMETQYF
many	TRBV29-1	-	TRBJ2-5	TGCAGCGTTGAAGAGGGTGGGGGCTTTAAGTACCAAGAGACCCAGTACTTC	CSVEEGGGFKYQETQYF
many	TRBV7-2	TRBD1	TRBJ1-1	TGTGCCAGCAGCTTAAGGCGGGACAGGACCACTGAAGCTTTCTTT	CASSLRRDRTTEAFF
medium-sized	TRBV4-1	-	TRBJ1-4	TGCGCCAGCAGCCAAGACCAATCAGGGACCAGTTATGAAAAACTGTTTTTT	CASSQDQSGTSYEKLFF
many	TRBV7-2	-	TRBJ2-7	TGTGCCACCGCGAAGTACTACGAGCAGTACTTC	CATAKYYEQYF
many	TRBV4-3	-	TRBJ2-3	TGCGCCAGCAGCCAAGTGGGGGAGGATACGCAGTATTTT	CASSQVGEDTQYF
many	TRBV5-5	-	TRBJ2-3	TGTGCCAGCAGCTCCCGGGAATATACGCAGTATTTT	CASSSREYTQYF
many	TRBV12-3/TRBV12-4	-	TRBJ1-1	TGTGCCAGCAGTTTTTATGGGGTGATGAACACTGAAGCTTTCTTT	CASSFYGVMNTEAFF
few	TRBV28	-	TRBJ2-4	TGTGCCAGCAGTACCTGGGCAGGGGAAAAAGCCAAAAACATTCAGTACTTC	CASSTWAGEKAKNIQYF
many	TRBV3-1	-	TRBJ2-5	TGTGCCAGCAGCCAAAGGGGATCTAGAGAGACCCAGTACTTC	CASSQRGSRETQYF
many	TRBV28	-	TRBJ2-5	TGTGCCAGCAGTAGCCCTCAAGAGACCCAGTACTTC	CASSSPQETQYF
many	TRBV10-3	TRBD2	TRBJ2-5	TGTGCCATCAGACAGCGGGAGGGCCTGGAGACCCAGTACTTC	CAIRQREGLETQYF
-	TRBV7-9	-	TRBJ1-1	TGTGCCAGCAGCTTAGCTCGGACGCCGAACACTGAAGCTTTCTTT	CASSLARTPNTEAFF
many	TRBV7-9	TRBD2	TRBJ2-3	TGTGCCAGCAGCTCTAGACTAGCGGGAGGAAGCACAGATACGCAGTATTTT	CASSSRLAGGSTDTQYF
many	TRBV24-1	TRBD1	TRBJ2-3	TGTGCCACCAGCGGACAGGTCTATGCGATAGATACGCAGTATTTT	CATSGQVYAIDTQYF
many	TRBV20-1	-	TRBJ2-1	TGCGCCGCTCTTAGCAGGGGAGGTTTCTACAATGAGCAGTTCTTC	CAALSRGGFYNEQFF
many	TRBV20-1	TRBD1	TRBJ2-7	TGCAGTGCTTCTGACAGGGTTCCGTACGAGCAGTACTTC	CSASDRVPYEQYF
many	TRBV28	-	TRBJ2-7	TGTGCCTCAGGGGGGCCCTACGAGCAGTACTTC	CASGGPYEQYF
-	TRBV20-1	TRBD1	TRBJ2-1	TGCAGTGCTACCGGGACAGGGGGCTATACTGAGCAGTTTTTC	CSATGTGGYTEQFF
many	TRBV6-5	-	TRBJ2-6	TGTGCCAGCGCCCTCGAGGGGCTCGGGGCCAACGTCCTGACTTTC	CASALEGLGANVLTF
many	TRBV11-2	TRBD2	TRBJ2-3	TGTGCCAGCGCCGCCGGCCGGGACTACACAGATACGCAGTATTTT	CASAAGRDYTDTQYF
many	TRBV2	-	TRBJ1-2	TGTGCCAGCAGTGATGTAACTACACTTACCTATGGCTACACCTTC	CASSDVTTLTYGYTF
many	TRBV7-2	-	TRBJ2-1	TGTGCCAGCAGCTTAGGGCTAGCGCGAAATGAGCAGTTCTTC	CASSLGLARNEQFF
once	TRBV29-1	-	TRBJ1-2	TGCAGCGTTGAACAGCAAACCTTC	CSVEQQTF
many	TRBV7-2	-	TRBJ1-5	TGTGCCAGCAGCTTGTGGTCCGGAGGTCAGCCCCAGCATTTT	CASSLWSGGQPQHF
many	TRBV4-1	-	TRBJ2-1	TGCGCCAGCAGCCGAGGAGAGCGGACGGAGGGGGAGCAGTTCTTC	CASSRGERTEGEQFF
many	TRBV7-2	-	TRBJ2-2	TGTGCCAGCAGCCCCTTCACCGGGGAGCTGTTTTTT	CASSPFTGELFF
few	TRBV4-1	-	TRBJ1-2	TGCGACAGCAGCAAAGTCTACGGGGGCTACACCTTC	CDSSKVYGGYTF
many	TRBV7-6	-	TRBJ1-2	TGTGCCAGCAGCGCCTGGACAGAATATGGCTACACCTTC	CASSAWTEYGYTF
many	TRBV20-1	-	TRBJ1-2	TGCAGTGCTAGAGTCCAGGAAGGGGGCTATGGCTACACCTTC	CSARVQEGGYGYTF
many	TRBV12-5	-	TRBJ2-5	TGTGCTAGTGCCAACGCTCCCGCCGCAGAGACCCAGTACTTC	CASANAPAAETQYF
many	TRBV18	-	TRBJ1-3	TGTGCCAGCTCACCAAACTTGCCAGGGAATGGAAACACCATATATTTT	CASSPNLPGNGNTIYF
few	TRBV5-1	-	TRBJ1-1	TGCGCCAGCAGCTTGTTGGCACATCGGAACACTGAAGCTTTCTTT	CASSLLAHRNTEAFF
many	TRBV29-1	TRBD1	TRBJ2-7	TGCAGCGTTGCTTCCGGGGACAGCTACGAGCAGTACTTC	CSVASGDSYEQYF
many	TRBV20-1	TRBD1	TRBJ2-7	TGCAGTGCTAGTTTGGACAGGGTCTCCTACGAGCAGTACTTC	CSASLDRVSYEQYF
many	TRBV2	-	TRBJ2-4	TGTGCCAGCAGCCAGATGGTAGCCAAAAACATTCAGTACTTC	CASSQMVAKNIQYF
many	TRBV6-5	TRBD1	TRBJ2-7	TGTGCCAGCAGTTACTCACTCCCGGGACAGGGAGGCGAGCAGTACTTC	CASSYSLPGQGGEQYF
many	TRBV5-5	-	TRBJ2-4	TGTGCCAGCAGCCGGGGGGACAGTTTCAAAAACATTCAGTACTTC	CASSRGDSFKNIQYF
many	TRBV10-3	-	TRBJ2-4	TGTGCCATCAGTGCCGCCAGGGCCAACATTCAGTACTTC	CAISAARANIQYF
many	TRBV12-3/TRBV12-4	TRBD1	TRBJ1-4	TGTGCCAGCAGCCAGGGGGCCGGTGAAAAACTGTTTTTT	CASSQGAGEKLFF
many	TRBV4-1	TRBD1	TRBJ2-7	TGCGCCAGCAGCCGTTTCCTCGGACAGGGGGCCTACGAGCAGTACTTC	CASSRFLGQGAYEQYF
many	TRBV12-3/TRBV12-4	-	TRBJ1-2	TGTGCCAGCAGCCCGGACGGAGCCTATGGCTACACCTTC	CASSPDGAYGYTF
many	TRBV20-1	TRBD1	TRBJ1-4	TGCAGTGCTAGAGGGACCGACAGGGGATTGGAAAAACTGTTTTTT	CSARGTDRGLEKLFF